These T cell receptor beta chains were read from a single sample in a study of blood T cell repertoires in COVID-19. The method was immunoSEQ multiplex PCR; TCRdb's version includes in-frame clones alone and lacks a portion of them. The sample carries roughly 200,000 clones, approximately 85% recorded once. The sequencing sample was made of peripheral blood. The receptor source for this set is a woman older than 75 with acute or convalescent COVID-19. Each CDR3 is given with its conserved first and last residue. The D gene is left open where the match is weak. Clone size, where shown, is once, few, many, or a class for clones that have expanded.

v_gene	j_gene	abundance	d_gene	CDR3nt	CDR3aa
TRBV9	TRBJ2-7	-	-	TGTGCCAGCAGCCCGACAGAAAGAAATTCCTACGAGCAGTACTTC	CASSPTERNSYEQYF
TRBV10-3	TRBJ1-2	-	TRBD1	TGTGCCATCGGTAGACAGGGGGTAGATGGCTACACCTTC	CAIGRQGVDGYTF
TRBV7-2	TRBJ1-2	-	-	TGTGCCAGCAGCTTAGCGCCTACCTCCGAGGGTGGCTACACCTTC	CASSLAPTSEGGYTF
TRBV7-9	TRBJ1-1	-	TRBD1	TGTGCCAGCAGCCAGACAGGGGCAGGTACTGAAGCTTTCTTT	CASSQTGAGTEAFF
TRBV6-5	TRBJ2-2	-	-	TGTGCCAGCAGTTATTCCCGAGGGGGTAGGACCGGGGAGCTGTTTTTT	CASSYSRGGRTGELFF
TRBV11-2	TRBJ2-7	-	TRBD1	TGTGCCAGCAGCCCGGGACAGGGGCCTTTCCACGAGCAGTACTTC	CASSPGQGPFHEQYF
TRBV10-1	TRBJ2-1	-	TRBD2	TGCGCCAGCAGTCCCTCCGGGACTAGCGGGAGGTTAAATGAGCAGTTCTTC	CASSPSGTSGRLNEQFF
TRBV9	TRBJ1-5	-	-	TGTGCCAGCAGCGTAGGAGGCATAGTAAATCAGCCCCAGCATTTT	CASSVGGIVNQPQHF
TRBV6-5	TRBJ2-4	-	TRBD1	TGTGCCAGCAGTCAACCGGGACAGCCCGACATTCAGTACTTC	CASSQPGQPDIQYF
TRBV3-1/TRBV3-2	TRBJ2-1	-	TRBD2	TGTGCCAGCAGCCATCTAGCGGGAGGCGATGAGCAGTTCTTC	CASSHLAGGDEQFF
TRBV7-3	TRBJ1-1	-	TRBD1	TGTGCCATAAGGACAGGGTTGGGATTGGCGACTGAAGCTTTCTTT	CAIRTGLGLATEAFF
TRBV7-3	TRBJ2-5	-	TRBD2	TGTGCCAGCAGCTTAATGGGGAGGGGCATGGAGACCCAGTACTTC	CASSLMGRGMETQYF
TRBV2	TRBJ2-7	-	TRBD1	TGTGCCAGCAGTCTGATGGACAGGGGGCGCGGACCGCAGTACTTC	CASSLMDRGRGPQYF
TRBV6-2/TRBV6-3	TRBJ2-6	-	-	TGTGCCAGCAGTTACCTGCGTGGGGCCAACGTCCTGACTTTC	CASSYLRGANVLTF
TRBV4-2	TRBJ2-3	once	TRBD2	TGTGCCAGCAGCCAAGGTAGCGGGGATACGCAGTATTTT	CASSQGSGDTQYF
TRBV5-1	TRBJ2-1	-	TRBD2	TGCGCCAGCAGCTTGGCCAAGGCTAGCGGGAGGTCCAATGAGCAGTTCTTC	CASSLAKASGRSNEQFF
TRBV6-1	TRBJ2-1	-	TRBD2	TGTGCCAGCAGTGAGGTAGCGGGAGAAGGGTATGAGCAGTTCTTC	CASSEVAGEGYEQFF